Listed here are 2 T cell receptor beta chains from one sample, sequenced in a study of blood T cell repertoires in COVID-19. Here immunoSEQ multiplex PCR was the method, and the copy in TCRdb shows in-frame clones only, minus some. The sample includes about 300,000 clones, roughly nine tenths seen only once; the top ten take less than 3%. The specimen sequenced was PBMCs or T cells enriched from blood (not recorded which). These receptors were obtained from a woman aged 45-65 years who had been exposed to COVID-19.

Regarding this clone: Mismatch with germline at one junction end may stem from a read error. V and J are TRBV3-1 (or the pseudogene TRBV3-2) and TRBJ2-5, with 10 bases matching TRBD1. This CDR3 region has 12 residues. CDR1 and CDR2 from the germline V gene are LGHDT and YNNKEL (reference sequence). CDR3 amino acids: CASSQNGGQGNF. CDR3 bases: TGTGCCAGCAGCCAAAACGGGGGACAGGGGAACTTC.

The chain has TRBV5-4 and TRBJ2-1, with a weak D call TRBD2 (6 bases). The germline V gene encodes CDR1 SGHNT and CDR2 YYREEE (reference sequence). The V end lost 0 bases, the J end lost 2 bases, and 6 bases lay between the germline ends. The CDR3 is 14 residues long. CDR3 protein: CASSLASAYNEQFF. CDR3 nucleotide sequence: TGTGCCAGCAGCTTGGCTAGCGCCTACAATGAGCAGTTCTTC.